Each of the 3 T cell receptor beta chains below was sequenced from the same sample in a study of blood T cell repertoires in COVID-19. Here immunoSEQ multiplex PCR was the method, and the copy in TCRdb shows in-frame clones only, minus some. The table lists roughly 200,000 clones, roughly nine tenths of them singletons. The sample comprised peripheral blood. These receptor sequences come from a man aged 60-69 years with active or convalescent COVID-19.

The chain combines TRBV5-6 with TRBJ1-2; maybe TRBD1 (6 bases). Trimming removed 2 bases at V and 4 bases at J, with 15 bases between. This CDR3 comprises 15 residues. The germline CDR1 and CDR2 sequences are SGHDT and YYEEEE. For the CDR3, the DNA is TGTGCCAGCAGCTTTAGGACAGCCTTGATCTATGGCTACACCTTC. Translating gives CASSFRTALIYGYTF.

This clone has only one observation. CDR3 nucleotide sequence: TGTGCCAGCAGCTTGGAGGTGAACACTGAAGCTTTCTTT. It codes for CASSLEVNTEAFF. The V gene is TRBV7-3, the J gene TRBJ1-1, with D uncertain. The CDR3 sequence is 13 residues long. Germline V lookup: CDR1 SGHTA, CDR2 FQGTGA. Between the trimmed V and J ends, which lost 3 bases and 0 bases, there was a span of 5 bases.

The chain links TRBV7-9 to TRBJ2-7, with TRBD2 identical over 14 bases. J gave up 3 bases and V 5 bases, and 3 bases lay outside the gene matches. The CDR3 contains 15 residues. Germline assignment: CDR1 SEHNR and CDR2 FQNEAQ (reference sequence). The CDR3 region is CASSRGLAGGYEQYF. The CDR3, as DNA: TGTGCCAGCAGCCGCGGACTAGCGGGGGGCTACGAGCAGTACTTC. The variable domain in full, with the rest retrieved from reference TRBV7-9 and TRBJ2-7, is DTGVSQNPRHKITKRGQNVTFRCDPISEHNRLYWYRQTLGQGPEFLTYFQNEAQLEKSRLLSDRFSAERPKGSFSTLEIQRTEQGDSAMYLCASSRGLAGGYEQYFGPGTRLTVT.